This T cell receptor (beta chain) was recovered during a study of Ad26.COV2.S vaccination and SARS-CoV-2 variants. Study information: Participants got Ad26.COV2.S intramuscularly, once or twice 56 days apart. Findings of the study overall: In TCR breadth and depth analyses, total T cell responses may have been underestimated.

V gave up 3 bases and J gave up 5 bases, with 14 bases separating them. This CDR3 region has 15 residues. CDR1 is SEHNR, CDR2 FQNEAQ, per germline (reference sequence). The treatment here: some 20 received Ad26.COV2.S at low or high dose, single or two shots; several received placebo; per-sample allocation not given. The investigators took samples on day 63 after the first vaccine or placebo injection. This vaccine is an Ad26 vector that expresses the Wuhan-strain SARS-CoV-2 spike. Remarks on this clone: As yet, its antigen is unknown.

Sequenced by immunoSEQ multiplex PCR; TCRdb stores in-frame clones only, minus some. The table lists about 330,000 clones, roughly 90% of them singletons. The clonotype comes from a person aged 18-65 years who received the Ad26.COV2.S COVID-19 vaccine or a placebo. The chain recombines TRBV7-9 with TRBJ2-1; D might be TRBD1 or TRBD2, each matching 5 bases. Here the sequenced sample was peripheral blood, taken in a trial of Ad26.COV2.S vaccine versus placebo. The CDR3 is CASSFGTVPNNEQFF. CDR3 in DNA: TGTGCCAGCAGCTTCGGGACGGTTCCCAACAATGAGCAGTTCTTC.